This record covers a single T cell receptor beta chain. Its target is unknown. This sample was included in a study of T and B cells in COVID-19 patients. Study-level findings and limits: Symptomatic-phase blood samples from mildly ill patients and early samples from severe cases were scarce.

Losses at the gene ends were 1 base for V and 5 bases for J; bases not matched to a gene: 1. The germline V gene has CDR1 DFQATT and CDR2 SNEGSKA (reference sequence). The CDR3 sequence is 13 residues long. From blood, about 220-500 ng of genomic DNA served as TRB template. TRB rearrangements were amplified by multiplex PCR with BIOMED2 TRB-A/B primers. TCRdb re-analysed the multiplex PCR reads in MiXCR, keeping a single row per CDR3 protein. This table holds about 2,500 distinct CDR3 sequences, 20% to 25% found once. The chain joins TRBV20-1 to TRBJ1-4; the match to TRBD1 covers 7 bases. The sequence came from a human donor with active COVID-19. Input material: blood. CDR3 loop: CSARARGNEKLFF. CDR3 nucleotide sequence: TGCAGTGCTAGAGCCAGGGGGAATGAAAAACTGTTTTTT.